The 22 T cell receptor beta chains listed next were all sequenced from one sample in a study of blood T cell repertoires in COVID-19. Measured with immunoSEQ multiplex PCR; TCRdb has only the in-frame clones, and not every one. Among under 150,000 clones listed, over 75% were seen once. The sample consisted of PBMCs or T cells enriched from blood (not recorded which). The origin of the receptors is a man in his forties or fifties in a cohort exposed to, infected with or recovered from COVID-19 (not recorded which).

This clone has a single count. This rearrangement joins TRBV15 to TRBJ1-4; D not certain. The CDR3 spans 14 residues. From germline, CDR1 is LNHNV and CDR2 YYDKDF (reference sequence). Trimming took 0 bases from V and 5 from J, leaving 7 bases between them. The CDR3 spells CATSRESLNEKLFF. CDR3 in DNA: TGTGCCACCAGCAGAGAGTCCTTAAATGAAAAACTGTTTTTT.

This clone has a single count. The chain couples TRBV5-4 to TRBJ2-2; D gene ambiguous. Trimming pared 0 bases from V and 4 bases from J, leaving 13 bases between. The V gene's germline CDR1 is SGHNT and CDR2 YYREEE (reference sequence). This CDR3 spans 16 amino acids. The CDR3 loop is CASSLAGARGTGELFF. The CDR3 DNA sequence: TGTGCCAGCAGCTTGGCCGGCGCGCGAGGCACCGGGGAGCTGTTTTTT.

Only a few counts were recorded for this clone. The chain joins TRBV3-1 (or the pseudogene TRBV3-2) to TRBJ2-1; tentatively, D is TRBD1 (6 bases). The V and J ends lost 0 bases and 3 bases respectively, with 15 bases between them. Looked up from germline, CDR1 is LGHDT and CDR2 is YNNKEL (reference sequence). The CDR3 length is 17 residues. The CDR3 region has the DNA TGTGCCAGCAGCCAAGAAGTAGGGGGAGTTAGCTACAATGAGCAGTTCTTC. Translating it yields CASSQEVGGVSYNEQFF.

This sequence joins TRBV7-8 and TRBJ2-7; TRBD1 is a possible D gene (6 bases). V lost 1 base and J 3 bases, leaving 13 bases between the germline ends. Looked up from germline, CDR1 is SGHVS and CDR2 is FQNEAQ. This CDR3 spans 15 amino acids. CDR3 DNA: TGTGCCAGCAGCTTAGGGGGGCTGGAAGGCTACGAGCAGTACTTC. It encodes CASSLGGLEGYEQYF.

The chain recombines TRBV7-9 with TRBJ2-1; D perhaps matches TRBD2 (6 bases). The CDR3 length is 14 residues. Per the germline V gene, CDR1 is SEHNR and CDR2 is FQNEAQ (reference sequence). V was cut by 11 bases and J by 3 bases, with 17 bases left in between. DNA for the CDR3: TGTGCCGGTACCACGGGAGCTCGCTACAATGAGCAGTTCTTC. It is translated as CAGTTGARYNEQFF.

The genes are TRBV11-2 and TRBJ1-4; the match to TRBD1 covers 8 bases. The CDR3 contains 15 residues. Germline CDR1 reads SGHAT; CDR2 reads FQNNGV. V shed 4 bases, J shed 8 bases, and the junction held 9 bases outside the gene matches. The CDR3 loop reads CASSSLTGVLEKLFF. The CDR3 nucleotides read TGTGCCAGCAGCTCATTGACAGGGGTCCTCGAAAAACTGTTTTTT.

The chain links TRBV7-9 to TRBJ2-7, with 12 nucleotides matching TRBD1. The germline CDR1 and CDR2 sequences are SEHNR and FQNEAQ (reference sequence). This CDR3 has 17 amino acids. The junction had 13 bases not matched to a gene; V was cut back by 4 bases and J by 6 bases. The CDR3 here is CASSSLVTGTGGSEQYF. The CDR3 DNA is TGTGCCAGCAGCTCACTGGTAACCGGGACAGGGGGCAGCGAGCAGTACTTC.

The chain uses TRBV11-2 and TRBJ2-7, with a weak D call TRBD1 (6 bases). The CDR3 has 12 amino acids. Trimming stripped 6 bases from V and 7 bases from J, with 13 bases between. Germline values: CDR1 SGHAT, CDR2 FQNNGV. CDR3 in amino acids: CASRPTGSEQYF. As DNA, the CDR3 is TGTGCCAGCAGACCAACAGGGAGTGAGCAGTACTTC.

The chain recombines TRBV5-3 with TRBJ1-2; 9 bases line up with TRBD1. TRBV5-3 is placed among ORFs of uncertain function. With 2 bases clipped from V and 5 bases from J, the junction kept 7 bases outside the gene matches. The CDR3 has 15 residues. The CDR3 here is CARSFYRGREYGYTF. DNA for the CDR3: TGTGCCAGAAGCTTCTACAGGGGGCGAGAATATGGCTACACCTTC.

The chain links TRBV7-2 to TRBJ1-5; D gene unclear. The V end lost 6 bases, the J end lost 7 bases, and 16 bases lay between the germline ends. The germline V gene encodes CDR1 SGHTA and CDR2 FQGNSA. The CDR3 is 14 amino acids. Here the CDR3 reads CASSRGSVGQPQHF. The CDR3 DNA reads TGTGCCAGCAGTCGAGGATCAGTCGGGCAGCCCCAGCATTTT.

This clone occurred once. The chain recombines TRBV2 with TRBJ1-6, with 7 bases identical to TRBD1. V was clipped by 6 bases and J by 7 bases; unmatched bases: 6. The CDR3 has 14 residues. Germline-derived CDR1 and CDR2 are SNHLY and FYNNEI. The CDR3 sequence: CASRGTGENSPLHF. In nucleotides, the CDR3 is TGTGCCAGCAGGGGAACAGGGGAAAATTCACCCCTCCACTTT. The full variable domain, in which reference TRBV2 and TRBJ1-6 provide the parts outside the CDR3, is EPEVTQTPSHQVTQMGQEVILRCVPISNHLYFYWYRQILGQKVEFLVSFYNNEISEKSEIFDDQFSVERPDGSNFTLKIRSTKLEDSAMYFCASRGTGENSPLHFGNGTRLTVT.

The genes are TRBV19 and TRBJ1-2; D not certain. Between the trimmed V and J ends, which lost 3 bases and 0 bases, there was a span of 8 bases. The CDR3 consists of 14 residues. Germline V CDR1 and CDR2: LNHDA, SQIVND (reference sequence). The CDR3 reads CASSMAHTNYGYTF. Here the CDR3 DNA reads TGTGCCAGTAGTATGGCACATACTAACTATGGCTACACCTTC.

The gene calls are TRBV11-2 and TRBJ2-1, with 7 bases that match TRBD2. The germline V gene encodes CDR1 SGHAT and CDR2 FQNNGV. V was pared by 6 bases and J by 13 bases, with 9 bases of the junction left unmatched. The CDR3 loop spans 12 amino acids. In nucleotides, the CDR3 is TGTGCCAGCAGGGGGTCGGGGGGACCTCAGTTCTTC. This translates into CASRGSGGPQFF.

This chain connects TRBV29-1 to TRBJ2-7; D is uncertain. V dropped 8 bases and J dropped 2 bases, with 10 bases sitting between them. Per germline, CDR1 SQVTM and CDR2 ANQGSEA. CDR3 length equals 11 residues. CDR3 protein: CSPSFPYEQYF. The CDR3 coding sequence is TGCAGCCCCTCTTTCCCCTACGAGCAGTACTTC.

This CDR3 is CASSRAGELFF. As DNA, the CDR3 is TGTGCCAGTAGCCGGGCCGGGGAGCTGTTTTTT. The chain recombines TRBV19 with TRBJ2-2; unclear D gene. The germline gives CDR1 LNHDA, CDR2 SQIVND (reference sequence). The ends were cut back, 6 bases at V and 6 bases at J, with 5 bases in the middle. This CDR3 is built from 11 residues.

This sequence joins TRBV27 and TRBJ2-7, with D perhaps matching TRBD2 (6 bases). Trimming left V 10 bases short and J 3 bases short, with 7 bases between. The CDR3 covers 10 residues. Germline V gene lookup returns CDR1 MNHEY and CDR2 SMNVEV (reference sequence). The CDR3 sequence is CATGGYEQYF. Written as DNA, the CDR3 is TGTGCCACCGGGGGCTACGAGCAGTACTTC.

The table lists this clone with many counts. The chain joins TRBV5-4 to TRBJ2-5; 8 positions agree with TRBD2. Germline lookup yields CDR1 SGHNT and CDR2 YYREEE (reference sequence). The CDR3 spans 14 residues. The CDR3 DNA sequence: TGTGCTGCGCCCGGGGGGGCGGTGAGGGAGACCCAGTACTTC. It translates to CAAPGGAVRETQYF.

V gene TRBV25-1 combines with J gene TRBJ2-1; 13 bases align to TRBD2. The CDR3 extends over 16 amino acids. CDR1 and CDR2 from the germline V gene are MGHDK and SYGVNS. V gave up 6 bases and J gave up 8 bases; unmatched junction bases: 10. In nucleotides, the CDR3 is TGTGCCAGCAGGGGGGAGACTAGCGGGAGGATCTATGAGCAGTTCTTC. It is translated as CASRGETSGRIYEQFF.

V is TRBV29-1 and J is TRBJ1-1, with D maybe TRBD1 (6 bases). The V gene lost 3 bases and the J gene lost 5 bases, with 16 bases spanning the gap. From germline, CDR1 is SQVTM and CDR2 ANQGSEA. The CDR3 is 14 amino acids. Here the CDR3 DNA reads TGCAGCGTTGATGCCGGGACACAGGGAACTGAAGCTTTCTTT. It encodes CSVDAGTQGTEAFF.

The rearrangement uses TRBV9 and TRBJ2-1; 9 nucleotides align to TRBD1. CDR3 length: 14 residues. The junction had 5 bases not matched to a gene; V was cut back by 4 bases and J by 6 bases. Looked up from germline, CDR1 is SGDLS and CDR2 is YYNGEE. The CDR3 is CASSLGQGINEQFF. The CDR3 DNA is TGTGCCAGCAGCCTAGGACAGGGGATCAATGAGCAGTTCTTC.

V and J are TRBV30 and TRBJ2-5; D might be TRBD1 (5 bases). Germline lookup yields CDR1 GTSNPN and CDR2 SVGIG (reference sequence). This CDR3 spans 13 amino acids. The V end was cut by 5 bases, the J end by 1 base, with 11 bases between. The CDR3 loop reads CAWSQGAQETQYF. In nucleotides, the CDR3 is TGTGCCTGGTCCCAAGGGGCCCAAGAGACCCAGTACTTC.

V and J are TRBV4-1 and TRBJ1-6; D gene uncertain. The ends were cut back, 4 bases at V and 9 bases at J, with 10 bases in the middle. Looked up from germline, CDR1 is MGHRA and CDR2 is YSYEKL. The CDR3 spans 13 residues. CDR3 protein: CASSPPRGSPLHF. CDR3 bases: TGCGCCAGCAGCCCCCCTCGGGGTTCACCCCTCCACTTT.